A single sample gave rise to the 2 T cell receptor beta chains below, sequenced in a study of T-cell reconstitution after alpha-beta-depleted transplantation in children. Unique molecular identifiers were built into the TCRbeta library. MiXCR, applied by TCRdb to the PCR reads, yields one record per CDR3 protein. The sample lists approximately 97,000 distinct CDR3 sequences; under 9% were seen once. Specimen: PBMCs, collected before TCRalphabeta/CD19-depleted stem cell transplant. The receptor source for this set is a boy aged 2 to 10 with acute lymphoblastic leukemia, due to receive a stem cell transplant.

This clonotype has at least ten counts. CDR3 amino acids: CASSLRPSGRADEQFF. The CDR3, as DNA: TGTGCCAGCAGCCTTAGGCCAAGCGGGAGGGCCGATGAGCAGTTCTTC. This chain uses TRBV11-2 with TRBJ2-1; 10 bases are a match to TRBD2. There are 16 residues in the CDR3. V dropped 5 bases and J dropped 8; count of bases not matched to a gene: 12. Germline CDR1 reads SGHAT; CDR2 reads FQNNGV.

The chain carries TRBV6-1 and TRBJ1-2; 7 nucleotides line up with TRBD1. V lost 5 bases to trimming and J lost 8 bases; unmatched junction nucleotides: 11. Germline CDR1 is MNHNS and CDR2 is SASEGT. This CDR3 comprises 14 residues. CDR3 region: CASSPGQKSIGYTF. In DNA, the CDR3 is TGTGCCAGCAGTCCGGGACAGAAGAGTATCGGCTACACCTTC.